The T cell receptor (beta chain) described here comes from a study of cytomegalovirus exposure and HLA in healthy donors. Notes on this clone: Its antigen is not identified.

The CDR3 covers 15 residues. Germline loops: CDR1 MGHRA, CDR2 YSYEKL. V was pared by 2 bases and J by 14 bases, with 24 bases between. Notes on the study in general: Around 18,000 TCR beta sequences were associated with HLA alleles at 0.05 false discovery rate in a later analysis.

PCR involved 60 Vbeta and 13 Jbeta primers. Per the authors' pipeline: About 10 million shared chains were among around 80 million unique TCR beta chains counted in a later analysis. Some clones are missing from TCRdb's copy, which holds only in-frame ones; the method was immunoSEQ multiplex PCR. That table is the source of V, J and clone size, and D and trimming were worked out from the DNA. The profile shows about 130,000 clones, about two thirds of them singletons. This TCR was recovered from a woman aged 60-70 years in good health and CMV-seropositive. The sequenced material came from PBMCs. V is TRBV4-1 and J is TRBJ1-2; maybe TRBD1 (6 bases). CDR3 region: CASSQTIDRSLGRTF. DNA of the CDR3: TGCGCCAGCAGCCAAACGATTGACAGGTCCCTCGGTAGGACCTTC.